This T cell receptor beta chain was obtained from a study of T cell changes during pregnancy in multiple sclerosis. CDR3 length: 15 amino acids. Between the trimmed V and J ends, which lost 4 bases and 0 bases, there was a span of 13 bases. Germline-derived CDR1 and CDR2 are SEHNR and FQNEAQ (reference sequence). Libraries were prepared by immunoSEQ multiplex PCR; TCRdb keeps only in-frame clonotypes and omits some of them. The sample yields 60,000 or so clones, around 90% seen once. The TCR sequence derives from a female donor in good health, enrolled as a control in a pregnancy study. This chain links TRBV7-9 with TRBJ2-7; D may be TRBD2 (5 bases). The sample in question was peripheral blood, obtained in the second trimester of pregnancy. The CDR3 coding sequence is TGTGCCAGCAGCTACCTAGCTGCTCCCTCCTACGAGCAGTACTTC. This sequence encodes CASSYLAAPSYEQYF.